The next 32 T cell receptor beta chains were all read from a single sample in a study of T cell changes during pregnancy in multiple sclerosis. TCRdb's copy holds only in-frame clones and misses some; the assay was immunoSEQ multiplex PCR. In the table there are over 80,000 clones, around nine tenths of which are singletons. Sequences were derived from peripheral blood, sampled in the second trimester of pregnancy. Every receptor here comes from a female donor in good health, enrolled as a control in a pregnancy study.

V gene TRBV27 combines with J gene TRBJ1-5, with D hard to call. Germline CDR1 is MNHEY and CDR2 is SMNVEV (reference sequence). This CDR3 contains 14 residues. V was clipped by 3 bases and J by 7 bases, with 13 bases between them. For the CDR3, the DNA is TGTGCCAGCAGTTTTGAGGGCGCGTACCAGCCCCAGCATTTT. It yields the protein CASSFEGAYQPQHF.

The chain recombines TRBV5-1 with TRBJ2-2; no definite D call. V gave up 0 bases and J gave up 0 bases, with 9 bases separating them. Germline V gene lookup returns CDR1 SGHRS and CDR2 YFSETQ. The CDR3 totals 16 residues. CDR3 coding DNA: TGCGCCAGCAGCTTGGCCGCACAGACGAACACCGGGGAGCTGTTTTTT. Its translation is CASSLAAQTNTGELFF.

V gene TRBV6-5 combines with J gene TRBJ1-2; a possible D gene is TRBD1 (6 bases). Germline CDR1 reads MNHEY; CDR2 reads SVGAGI. V was shortened by 0 bases and J by 0 bases, with 8 bases between the two germline ends. This CDR3 is built from 15 residues. The CDR3 reads CASSYSTGANYGYTF. In nucleotides, the CDR3 is TGTGCCAGCAGTTACTCGACAGGAGCTAACTATGGCTACACCTTC.

The chain employs TRBV5-4 and TRBJ1-2; D is perhaps TRBD1 (5 bases). Per germline, CDR1 SGHNT and CDR2 YYREEE (reference sequence). V lost 3 bases and J lost 1, with 13 bases in between. There are 15 residues in the CDR3. Here the CDR3 reads CASSWTGGNNYGYTF. The CDR3 bases are TGTGCCAGCAGCTGGACCGGGGGGAATAACTATGGCTACACCTTC.

The chain is built from TRBV19 and TRBJ1-2; TRBD1 matches 7 bases. The CDR3 extends over 14 amino acids. From germline, CDR1 is LNHDA and CDR2 SQIVND (reference sequence). V dropped 5 bases and J dropped 4; count of bases not matched to a gene: 7. The CDR3 DNA reads TGTGCCAGTAGTCGACAGGGAAACTCCTATGGCTACACCTTC. Translation: CASSRQGNSYGYTF.

The chain joins TRBV6-5 to TRBJ2-7, with 10 bases identical to TRBD2. The V gene end was trimmed by 7 bases and the J gene end by 2 bases; junction bases not matched to a gene: 5. The CDR3 is 14 amino acids. Germline V lookup: CDR1 MNHEY, CDR2 SVGAGI. The CDR3 sequence is CASKPGLATYEQYF. The CDR3 nucleotides read TGTGCCAGCAAGCCGGGACTAGCGACCTACGAGCAGTACTTC.

This clone is a singleton in its sample. The chain employs TRBV9 and TRBJ2-2; weak D call: TRBD1 (5 bases). V dropped 3 bases and J dropped 6 bases, with 12 bases sitting between them. The CDR3 totals 14 residues. The V gene's germline CDR1 is SGDLS and CDR2 YYNGEE. The CDR3 region is CASSATGNPGELFF. Written as DNA, the CDR3 is TGTGCCAGCAGCGCCACAGGAAACCCCGGGGAGCTGTTTTTT.

The J gene is TRBJ1-5, the V gene TRBV5-1; D is undetermined. V was clipped by 5 bases and J by 2 bases, with 11 bases between them. The germline CDR1 and CDR2 sequences are SGHRS and YFSETQ. The CDR3 has 14 amino acids. For the CDR3, the DNA is TGCGCCAGCAGGGCGACCGGGGGCAATCAGCCCCAGCATTTT. It translates to CASRATGGNQPQHF.

The chain employs TRBV6-1 and TRBJ2-1, with TRBD2 as a possible D gene (6 bases). The CDR3 extends over 13 amino acids. Germline lookup yields CDR1 MNHNS and CDR2 SASEGT. V was cut by 11 bases and J by 5 bases, with 16 bases left in between. The CDR3 protein is CAGRRDWNNEQFF. The CDR3 DNA reads as TGTGCCGGACGCCGGGACTGGAACAATGAGCAGTTCTTC.

This clone was recorded once. The rearrangement uses TRBV15 and TRBJ1-3, with a possible D match to TRBD1 (6 bases). Germline V gene lookup returns CDR1 LNHNV and CDR2 YYDKDF (reference sequence). This CDR3 has 16 residues. Trimming shortened V by 4 bases and J by 4 bases, and 17 bases separated the two germline ends. As DNA, the CDR3 is TGTGCCACCAGCACCTATGGGGGGGCGAAAGGAAACACCATATATTTT. Translating it yields CATSTYGGAKGNTIYF.

This sequence joins TRBV7-2 and TRBJ2-7, with 8 bases lining up with TRBD1. The CDR3 length is 16 residues. V shed 1 base, J shed 1 base, and the junction held 6 bases outside the gene matches. From germline, CDR1 is SGHTA and CDR2 FQGNSA. The CDR3 here is CASSLDPGQASYEQYF. The DNA of the CDR3 is TGTGCCAGCAGCTTAGATCCGGGACAGGCTTCCTACGAGCAGTACTTC.

V usage is TRBV30 and J usage is TRBJ2-7; TRBD1 agrees at 7 bases. Germline-derived CDR1 and CDR2 are GTSNPN and SVGIG (reference sequence). V trimming: 5 bases; J trimming: 0 bases; junction bases outside the gene matches: 1. The CDR3 loop spans 12 amino acids. Here the CDR3 reads CAWGDSSYEQYF. For the CDR3, the DNA is TGTGCCTGGGGGGACAGCTCCTACGAGCAGTACTTC.

Of note for this clone: Germline is not matched at one junction end, which may reflect a read error. This chain uses TRBV7-7 with TRBJ2-7; D is possibly TRBD1 (5 bases). Germline CDR1 reads SSHAT; CDR2 reads FNYEAQ (reference sequence). The CDR3 contains 14 residues. The CDR3 region has the DNA TGTGCTAGCAGCTTAGCTGGGGCAGCCCACGAGCAGTACTTC. It codes for CASSLAGAAHEQYF.

This clone has just one count. The chain links TRBV6-6 to TRBJ2-1, with TRBD2 matching 7 bases. Looked up from germline, CDR1 is MNHNY and CDR2 is SVGAGI (reference sequence). CDR3 size: 12 residues. J was trimmed by 3 bases and V by 8 bases; bases with no gene match: 1. The CDR3 bases are TGTGCCAGCTTAGCGGGCTACAATGAGCAGTTCTTC. Amino acids: CASLAGYNEQFF.

The chain combines TRBV11-2 with TRBJ2-7; TRBD2 matches 7 bases. The CDR3 spans 15 residues. With 3 bases clipped from V and 7 bases from J, the junction kept 12 bases outside the gene matches. Germline V gives CDR1 SGHAT, CDR2 FQNNGV. CDR3 nucleotides: TGTGCCAGCAGCTTCCCTAGGGGAGGGCTTAAAGAGCAGTACTTC. Its translation is CASSFPRGGLKEQYF.

This chain links TRBV5-1 with TRBJ1-1; 7 nucleotides align to TRBD1. The CDR3 is 15 residues long. Germline lookup yields CDR1 SGHRS and CDR2 YFSETQ. V lost 3 bases to trimming and J lost 1 base; unmatched junction nucleotides: 6. CDR3 DNA: TGCGCCAGCAGCTGGGGAGACAGGGAGAACACTGAAGCTTTCTTT. Encoded protein: CASSWGDRENTEAFF. The entire variable domain, with the rest obtained from reference TRBV5-1 and TRBJ1-1, is as follows: KAGVTQTPRYLIKTRGQQVTLSCSPISGHRSVSWYQQTPGQGLQFLFEYFSETQRNKGNFPGRFSGRQFSNSRSEMNVSTLELGDSALYLCASSWGDRENTEAFFGQGTRLTVV.

The genes are TRBV19 and TRBJ2-7; 7 bases match TRBD1. CDR3 size: 13 residues. Germline values: CDR1 LNHDA, CDR2 SQIVND (reference sequence). The V and J ends lost 3 bases and 3 bases, in that order; junction bases with no gene match: 2. CDR3 loop: CASSIPGGYEQYF. In DNA, the CDR3 is TGTGCCAGTAGTATTCCAGGGGGCTACGAGCAGTACTTC.

The chain couples TRBV6-5 to TRBJ2-7; the D gene is possibly TRBD1 (6 bases). Trimming shortened V by 3 bases and J by 2 bases, and 11 bases separated the two germline ends. The CDR3 contains 14 residues. CDR1 and CDR2 from the germline V gene are MNHEY and SVGAGI. Here the CDR3 reads CASSYRTVAYEQYF. The CDR3 DNA reads as TGTGCCAGCAGTTATAGGACAGTCGCCTACGAGCAGTACTTC.

As DNA, the CDR3 is TGCGCCAGCAGCCAAGGGCTAGCCCAAGATACGCAGTATTTT. Translated: CASSQGLAQDTQYF. The J gene is TRBJ2-3, the V gene TRBV4-1; TRBD2 is a possible D gene (5 bases). Germline CDR1 and CDR2: MGHRA and YSYEKL. Trimming removed 1 base from V and 5 bases from J, with 10 bases in between. The CDR3 is made up of 14 amino acids.

The chain carries TRBV5-1 and TRBJ1-3; TRBD1 might be the D (6 bases). The CDR3 sequence is 17 residues long. The V gene's germline CDR1 is SGHRS and CDR2 YFSETQ. Trimming stripped 0 bases from V and 2 bases from J, with 15 bases between. In DNA, the CDR3 is TGCGCCAGCAGCTTGGTAGGGGGTATTGGGACTGGAAACACCATATATTTT. Its translation is CASSLVGGIGTGNTIYF. The complete variable domain, with remaining parts taken from reference TRBV5-1 and TRBJ1-3, reads KAGVTQTPRYLIKTRGQQVTLSCSPISGHRSVSWYQQTPGQGLQFLFEYFSETQRNKGNFPGRFSGRQFSNSRSEMNVSTLELGDSALYLCASSLVGGIGTGNTIYFGEGSWLTVV.

The rearrangement links TRBV19 to TRBJ2-2, with D possibly TRBD1 on 6 matching bases. The CDR3 spans 12 residues. The ends were cut back, 9 bases at V and 7 bases at J, with 12 bases in the middle. CDR1 is LNHDA, CDR2 SQIVND, per germline (reference sequence). CDR3 nucleotides: TGTGCCAGCAACAGGGCTAGCGGGGAGCTGTTTTTT. Its translation: CASNRASGELFF. Full variable domain (rest looked up from reference TRBV19 and TRBJ2-2): DGGITQSPKYLFRKEGQNVTLSCEQNLNHDAMYWYRQDPGQGLRLIYYSQIVNDFQKGDIAEGYSVSREKKESFPLTVTSAQKNPTAFYLCASNRASGELFFGEGSRLTVL.

The chain joins TRBV9 to TRBJ1-2, with 7 bases identical to TRBD1. V lost 0 bases to trimming and J lost 0 bases; unmatched junction nucleotides: 5. Per the germline V gene, CDR1 is SGDLS and CDR2 is YYNGEE. The CDR3 spans 16 residues. The CDR3 sequence is CASSVETGTPNYGYTF. DNA for the CDR3: TGTGCCAGCAGCGTAGAGACAGGGACTCCTAACTATGGCTACACCTTC.

Only one count was recorded for this clone. The genes are TRBV7-9 and TRBJ2-7, with D possibly matching TRBD1 (5 bases). This CDR3 contains 10 residues. V gave up 8 bases and J gave up 7 bases, with 9 bases separating them. CDR1 is SEHNR and CDR2 is FQNEAQ in the germline V gene (reference sequence). The CDR3 nucleotides are TGTGCCAGCTCCAGGACAGAGCAGTACTTC. This codes for CASSRTEQYF.

The J gene is TRBJ2-3, the V gene TRBV7-6; no definite D call. The germline V and J ends were trimmed by 2 bases and 1 base, with 13 bases remaining between them. CDR3 size: 16 residues. CDR1 is SGHVS and CDR2 is FNYEAQ in the germline V gene. The CDR3 sequence: CASSLRLSKGTDTQYF. Here the CDR3 DNA reads TGTGCCAGCAGCTTACGGCTTAGCAAGGGCACAGATACGCAGTATTTT. Complete variable domain (other parts from reference TRBV7-6 and TRBJ2-3): GAGVSQSPRYKVTKRGQDVALRCDPISGHVSLYWYRQALGQGPEFLTYFNYEAQQDKSGLPNDRFSAERPEGSISTLTIQRTEQRDSAMYRCASSLRLSKGTDTQYFGPGTRLTVL.

The chain is built from TRBV6-1 and TRBJ2-5, with D maybe TRBD1 (6 bases). The CDR3 totals 15 residues. Germline V gene lookup returns CDR1 MNHNS and CDR2 SASEGT. The V and J ends lost 3 bases and 7 bases respectively, with 18 bases between them. The CDR3 region is CASSESTGPSWTQYF. CDR3 coding DNA: TGTGCCAGCAGTGAGTCCACAGGGCCGAGCTGGACCCAGTACTTC.

A few counts support this clone. The chain links TRBV6-6 to TRBJ1-6, with D unclear. There are 14 residues in the CDR3. Germline values: CDR1 MNHNY, CDR2 SVGAGI (reference sequence). V was clipped by 6 bases and J by 5 bases, with 11 bases between them. Here the CDR3 reads CASRGEVNNSPLHF. CDR3 nucleotide sequence: TGTGCCAGCAGGGGTGAGGTCAATAATTCACCCCTCCACTTT.

V usage is TRBV5-1 and J usage is TRBJ1-4, with D maybe TRBD1 (6 bases). The CDR3 sequence is 14 residues long. Trimming pared 3 bases from V and 3 bases from J, leaving 9 bases between. CDR1 and CDR2 from the germline V gene are SGHRS and YFSETQ. CDR3 coding DNA: TGCGCCAGCAGCTCAGGGGTGTCTAATGAAAAACTGTTTTTT. It codes for CASSSGVSNEKLFF.

This chain links TRBV6-6 with TRBJ2-5, with 11 nucleotides matching TRBD2. The germline V gene has CDR1 MNHNY and CDR2 SVGAGI (reference sequence). The CDR3 sequence is 16 residues long. The V gene end was trimmed by 6 bases and the J gene end by 5 bases; junction bases not matched to a gene: 11. The DNA for the CDR3 is TGTGCCAGCAGGACCCCCCTTCTAGCGGGGGGCGAGACCCAGTACTTC. It translates to CASRTPLLAGGETQYF.

This chain connects TRBV25-1 to TRBJ1-2, with 7 positions matching TRBD1. The CDR3 loop spans 15 amino acids. With 5 bases clipped from V and 8 bases from J, the junction kept 14 bases outside the gene matches. The germline gives CDR1 MGHDK, CDR2 SYGVNS. DNA of the CDR3: TGTGCCAGCAGTATGCGACAGGGCGGGCTAGAAGGCTACACCTTC. Translation gives CASSMRQGGLEGYTF.

This chain connects TRBV11-2 to TRBJ1-1; D uncertain. V was cut by 4 bases and J by 1 base, with 13 bases left in between. Germline lookup yields CDR1 SGHAT and CDR2 FQNNGV. The CDR3 is made up of 15 amino acids. The DNA of the CDR3 is TGTGCCAGCAGCTCTCTTACGGGGTCGAACACTGAAGCTTTCTTT. Its translation: CASSSLTGSNTEAFF.

The rearrangement uses TRBV5-4 and TRBJ1-3; D ambiguous. The CDR3 runs 15 residues. The ends were cut back, 0 bases at V and 0 bases at J, with 7 bases in the middle. Germline V CDR1 and CDR2: SGHNT, YYREEE (reference sequence). The CDR3 spells CASSLAGVSGNTIYF. Written as DNA, the CDR3 is TGTGCCAGCAGCTTGGCCGGGGTCTCTGGAAACACCATATATTTT.

The chain is built from TRBV5-6 and TRBJ1-1; 8 nucleotides line up with TRBD1. The CDR3 spans 15 residues. Germline V CDR1 and CDR2: SGHDT, YYEEEE. V trimming: 3 bases; J trimming: 7 bases; junction bases outside the gene matches: 11. DNA for the CDR3: TGTGCCAGCAGCTCGGCGGGACAGGAGACCTTTGAAGCTTTCTTT. Translation gives CASSSAGQETFEAFF. Full variable domain (remainder filled in from reference TRBV5-6 and TRBJ1-1): DAGVTQSPTHLIKTRGQQVTLRCSPKSGHDTVSWYQQALGQGPQFIFQYYEEEERQRGNFPDRFSGHQFPNYSSELNVNALLLGDSALYLCASSSAGQETFEAFFGQGTRLTVV.